This TCR beta chain was obtained from a study of cytomegalovirus exposure and HLA in healthy donors. Study conclusions and caveats: Overall, roughly 170 TCR beta chains were annotated as cytomegalovirus-associated.

This clone was counted between two and nine times. Its target is not known. PCR amplification relied on 60 Vbeta primers (plus 13 Jbeta primers). Measured with immunoSEQ multiplex PCR; TCRdb has only the in-frame clones, and not every one. The table lists fewer than 150,000 clones, about four fifths of them singletons. With 6 bases removed from V and 2 bases from J, the gap between germline ends came to 11 bases. CDR3 length equals 14 residues. Germline lookup yields CDR1 MNHEY and CDR2 SVGAGI. Sequencing was performed on PBMCs. V usage is TRBV6-5 and J usage is TRBJ1-3; no clear D gene. The TCR originated in a male donor in good health and CMV-seronegative. The CDR3 DNA sequence: TGTGCCAGCAGGCGTACGGGTACTGGAAACACCATATATTTT. It translates to CASRRTGTGNTIYF.